Following are 20 T cell receptor beta chains from one sample sequenced in a study of CD8 T cells in Susac syndrome. A quantity of about 0.45 to 1 ug RNA underwent reverse transcription using random hexamers. TCRdb analysed the immunoSEQ multiplex PCR reads with MiXCR anew, one entry per CDR3 protein. The sample carries about 160,000 distinct CDR3 sequences, roughly 94% recorded once. Input material: CD4+ T cells from PBMCs. All receptors derive from a human donor in good health.

The genes are TRBV5-1 and TRBJ2-7, with D possibly called TRBD1 or TRBD2 (6 bases each). This CDR3 comprises 13 residues. Germline V gene sequence: CDR1 SGHRS, CDR2 YFSETQ. The V and J ends lost 0 bases and 5 bases respectively, with 9 bases between them. CDR3 region: CASSLDREDEQYF. CDR3 DNA: TGCGCCAGCAGCTTGGACAGGGAGGACGAGCAGTACTTC.

The chain has TRBV6-2 or TRBV6-3 and TRBJ1-5, with no clear D. The CDR3 has 15 residues. Trimming shortened V by 0 bases and J by 1 base, and 7 bases separated the two germline ends. The germline V gene encodes CDR1 MNHEY and CDR2 SVGEGT. The CDR3 protein is CASSYSMQSNQPQHF. DNA of the CDR3: TGTGCCAGCAGTTACTCGATGCAAAGCAATCAGCCCCAGCATTTT.

The chain joins TRBV2 to TRBJ1-5; no firm D call. V shed 6 bases and J shed 6 bases, with 9 bases lying between them. The germline V gene encodes CDR1 SNHLY and CDR2 FYNNEI. The CDR3 covers 12 residues. The CDR3: CASSLTSQPQHF. The CDR3 nucleotides read TGTGCCAGCAGCCTAACGAGTCAGCCCCAGCATTTT.

The rearrangement links TRBV6-5 to TRBJ2-1; TRBD2 is a possible D gene (6 bases). Germline assignment: CDR1 MNHEY and CDR2 SVGAGI. The CDR3 is 12 residues long. With 2 bases removed from V and 10 bases from J, the gap between germline ends came to 9 bases. CDR3 nucleotides: TGTGCCAGCAGTTACGGGCTAGCGGAGCAGTTCTTC. This sequence encodes CASSYGLAEQFF.

This chain uses TRBV5-1 with TRBJ2-3; TRBD1 might be the D (6 bases). Germline-derived CDR1 and CDR2 are SGHRS and YFSETQ. With 4 bases removed from V and 7 bases from J, the gap between germline ends came to 19 bases. CDR3 size: 15 residues. This chain's CDR3 is CASSTTGQIDNTQYF. The CDR3 DNA is TGCGCCAGCAGCACCACGGGACAAATTGACAATACGCAGTATTTT.

This clonotype was seen just once. The V call is TRBV5-1, the J call TRBJ2-1; 11 nucleotides agree with TRBD2. CDR1 is SGHRS and CDR2 is YFSETQ in the germline V gene. The CDR3 loop spans 15 amino acids. The ends lost 4 bases at V and 6 bases at J; junction bases unmatched: 6. The CDR3 is CASSGGLADVNEQFF. The DNA of the CDR3 is TGCGCCAGCAGCGGGGGACTAGCGGACGTCAATGAGCAGTTCTTC.

The chain recombines TRBV20-1 with TRBJ1-2; D possibly corresponds to TRBD1 (6 bases). Germline CDR1 and CDR2: DFQATT and SNEGSKA (reference sequence). V was shortened by 6 bases and J by 5 bases, with 16 bases between the two germline ends. The CDR3 loop spans 13 amino acids. CDR3 region: CSAPRTDDYGYTF. The CDR3 DNA sequence: TGCAGTGCCCCCCGGACAGATGATTATGGCTACACCTTC.

The chain has TRBV18 and TRBJ1-2, with TRBD1 matching 9 bases. CDR3 length: 14 residues. The V gene's germline CDR1 is KGHSH and CDR2 LQKENI. Unmatched junction bases numbered 4, after V lost 0 bases and J lost 8 bases. The CDR3 sequence: CASSPPGTGYGYTF. The CDR3, as DNA: TGTGCCAGCTCACCACCGGGGACAGGGTACGGCTACACCTTC.

The gene calls are TRBV6-2 or TRBV6-3 and TRBJ2-7; D remains ambiguous. Germline V lookup: CDR1 MNHEY, CDR2 SVGEGT. The CDR3 contains 15 residues. V gave up 4 bases and J gave up 0 bases, with 13 bases separating them. The CDR3, as DNA: TGTGCCAGCAGTTCGGGCCCCCCGGACTCCTACGAGCAGTACTTC. This sequence encodes CASSSGPPDSYEQYF.

The chain uses TRBV20-1 and TRBJ2-3, with 8 bases fitting TRBD1. Trimming at V came to 1 base and at J to 5 bases, leaving 5 bases not matched to a gene. The CDR3 consists of 14 residues. The germline CDR1 and CDR2 sequences are DFQATT and SNEGSKA (reference sequence). For the CDR3, the DNA is TGCAGTGCTAGAGTCCAGGGGGCCGAAGATACGCAGTATTTT. Its translation: CSARVQGAEDTQYF.

This chain links TRBV5-1 with TRBJ2-1, with 10 positions matching TRBD2. Germline-derived CDR1 and CDR2 are SGHRS and YFSETQ. This CDR3 region has 16 residues. V shed 3 bases, J shed 9 bases, and the junction held 12 bases outside the gene matches. The CDR3 DNA reads TGCGCCAGCAGCTCACCCCTAGCGGGAGTCCCCAGTGAGCAGTTCTTC. Protein product: CASSSPLAGVPSEQFF.

V gene TRBV2 combines with J gene TRBJ2-2; 11 bases align to TRBD1. Per the germline V gene, CDR1 is SNHLY and CDR2 is FYNNEI. The CDR3 contains 14 residues. V shed 6 bases and J 6 bases; nucleotides not matched to a gene: 3. The CDR3: CASRDRGRSGELFF. Here the CDR3 DNA reads TGTGCCAGCAGGGACAGGGGGCGCTCCGGGGAGCTGTTTTTT.

The chain employs TRBV20-1 and TRBJ2-5, with TRBD2 identical over 8 bases. The CDR3 covers 14 residues. Per germline, CDR1 DFQATT and CDR2 SNEGSKA (reference sequence). This CDR3 reads CSYFRGGGQETQYF. CDR3 nucleotides: TGCAGCTACTTTCGGGGGGGAGGTCAAGAGACCCAGTACTTC.

V is TRBV3-1 and J is TRBJ2-2; D ambiguous. Germline V lookup: CDR1 LGHDT, CDR2 YNNKEL (reference sequence). V was clipped by 1 base and J by 6 bases, with 3 bases between them. The CDR3 is 12 amino acids. The CDR3 nucleotides read TGTGCCAGCAGCCAAGTTTCCGGGGAGCTGTTTTTT. Its protein is CASSQVSGELFF. The whole variable domain, filled in from reference TRBV3-1 and TRBJ2-2, reads DTAVSQTPKYLVTQMGNDKSIKCEQNLGHDTMYWYKQDSKKFLKIMFSYNNKELIINETVPNRFSPKSPDKAHLNLHINSLELGDSAVYFCASSQVSGELFFGEGSRLTVL.

This chain joins TRBV27 and TRBJ2-5; either TRBD1 or TRBD2 may supply D (5 bases each). This CDR3 comprises 14 residues. Germline lookup yields CDR1 MNHEY and CDR2 SMNVEV (reference sequence). V was trimmed by 5 bases and J by 0 bases, leaving 10 bases between them. The CDR3 DNA sequence: TGTGCCAGCAGTGGGACGGACTACCAAGAGACCCAGTACTTC. This codes for CASSGTDYQETQYF.

V and J are TRBV7-2 and TRBJ1-5, with TRBD1 matching 7 bases. Looked up from germline, CDR1 is SGHTA and CDR2 is FQGNSA. J lost 6 bases, V lost 5 bases, and 4 bases had no gene match. The CDR3 totals 13 residues. In DNA form, the CDR3 reads TGTGCCAGCAGCGGTCCAGGGGGTCAGCCCCAGCATTTT. Its protein is CASSGPGGQPQHF.

The J gene is TRBJ2-7, the V gene TRBV2; 7 nucleotides agree with TRBD1. Germline V gene data show CDR1 as SNHLY and CDR2 as FYNNEI. V shed 4 bases and J 0 bases; nucleotides not matched to a gene: 3. This CDR3 comprises 14 residues. In DNA, the CDR3 is TGTGCCAGCAGTGCGGACAGGCACTCCTACGAGCAGTACTTC. This sequence encodes CASSADRHSYEQYF.

The V gene is TRBV9, the J gene TRBJ2-1; perhaps TRBD2 as D (5 bases). Between the trimmed V and J ends, which lost 4 bases and 5 bases, there was a span of 13 bases. The germline V gene encodes CDR1 SGDLS and CDR2 YYNGEE. The CDR3 totals 14 residues. CDR3 protein: CASSLLGVNNEQFF. CDR3 coding DNA: TGTGCCAGCAGCCTCCTCGGGGTCAACAATGAGCAGTTCTTC. Looking up the rest from reference TRBV9 and TRBJ2-1 gives the full variable domain: DSGVTQTPKHLITATGQRVTLRCSPRSGDLSVYWYQQSLDQGLQFLIQYYNGEERAKGNILERFSAQQFPDLHSELNLSSLELGDSALYFCASSLLGVNNEQFFGPGTRLTVL.

The chain employs TRBV28 and TRBJ2-1; 9 nucleotides agree with TRBD2. Trimming cost V 8 bases and J 10 bases; bases outside gene matches: 15. Germline values: CDR1 MDHEN, CDR2 SYDVKM. The CDR3 is 15 residues long. CDR3 DNA: TGTGCCAGCCGCCGGGGGAGTAGCGGGAGTCGGGAGCAGTTCTTC. As protein: CASRRGSSGSREQFF. Looking up the rest from reference TRBV28 and TRBJ2-1 gives the full variable domain: DVKVTQSSRYLVKRTGEKVFLECVQDMDHENMFWYRQDPGLGLRLIYFSYDVKMKEKGDIPEGYSVSREKKERFSLILESASTNQTSMYLCASRRGSSGSREQFFGPGTRLTVL.

J is TRBJ1-4 and V is TRBV30; perhaps TRBD1 as D (6 bases). The CDR3 has 14 residues. Per germline, CDR1 GTSNPN and CDR2 SVGIG (reference sequence). Trimming left V 2 bases short and J 8 bases short, with 15 bases between. In DNA, the CDR3 is TGTGCCTGGAGTTTGGGGGGCGAAAGCGAAAAACTGTTTTTT. Protein product: CAWSLGGESEKLFF.